Below, one T cell receptor (beta chain) is given with its context. Its matching antigen is unknown. This CDR3 is built from 17 residues. V lost 0 bases, J lost 5 bases, and 7 bases stayed unmatched. Germline lookup yields CDR1 MNHNS and CDR2 SASEGT. Sequencing used immunoSEQ multiplex PCR; TCRdb keeps in-frame clones, though not all of them. The table shows about 2.3 million clones, with approximately 93% occurring only once. The record originates from a study of shared clonotypes between healthy human individuals. Whole-study findings and limits: Generally, naive subsets came out with larger estimated richness than memory subsets.

The chain combines TRBV6-1 with TRBJ2-2; 9 bases agree with TRBD1. Sequencing was performed on naive CD4+ T cells from PBMCs. Regarding subset: CD45RA+ positively selected. The TCR comes from a man younger than 30 in good health. Some clones in this sample may be carry-over from other donors' samples. The CDR3 bases are TGTGCCAGCAGTGAAGCGGTACAGGGGGCGTGGACCGGGGAGCTGTTTTTT. Residues: CASSEAVQGAWTGELFF.